The T cell receptor (beta chain) under discussion was sequenced for a study of graft-versus-host responses after intestinal transplantation (dated by TCRdb to about 2021). Regarding the complete study: The transplants that recipients received were multivisceral, liver-intestinal, or isolated intestinal. All recipients received anti-thymocyte globulin induction followed by maintenance tacrolimus and steroids for roughly 3 years. After intestinal transplantation, graft-versus-host and host-versus-graft alloreactive T cell clones in the graft, circulation and bone marrow were tracked using bulk TCR-beta CDR3 sequencing. Alloreactive clones were identified by sequencing pre-transplant mixed lymphocyte reaction products and comparing these products with unstimulated pre-transplant donor and recipient T cells. Of the approximately 24 intestinal transplant recipients enrolled in the cohort, one of whom was a retransplant, a few patients without pretransplant specimens were excluded. Donor T cell macrochimerism was defined as a peak of at least 4% donor T cells among recipient peripheral blood mononuclear cells. Instead of going to the commercial service, samples from a few later patients were sequenced in-house on an Illumina MiSeq and processed with MiXCR.

From the germline V gene, CDR1 is MGHRA and CDR2 is YSYEKL. Counted from cysteine to phenylalanine, this CDR3 has 15 amino acids. Of all the DNA, just the CDR3 is kept, 45 bases in frame from base 1. The junction shows trimming of 0 bases on V and 3 bases on J, plus 12 bases between the germline ends. The intended sense of this specimen's time point label: cells obtained before transplantation from donor or recipient. CD3+CD4+ and CD3+CD8+ populations were FACS-sorted from unstimulated pre-transplant donor and recipient cells taken from spleen or lymph nodes. Library creation used the immunoSEQ multiplex PCR assay. For most patients, genomic DNA was isolated with the Qiagen DNeasy Blood and Tissue Kit and shipped frozen to Adaptive Biotechnologies for TCR sequencing. High-throughput TCR-beta CDR3 sequencing of genomic DNA from most patients was performed by Adaptive Biotechnologies. Processing in the source paper ran as follows. TCR sequencing data for approximately 19 patients were retrieved from Adaptive's ImmunoSEQ software; three other patients were processed with MiXCR and VDJtools. CD4 versus CD8 sorting errors were corrected by removing sequences found in both subsets at a frequency ratio below 5:1. CDR3 nucleotide sequences shared by donor and recipient were removed because the origin of these sequences could not be assigned. At least 2-fold expansion over unstimulated cells and a minimum CFSE-low frequency of 0.002% (template counts) or 0.001% (read counts) were required for clones to be classified as alloreactive. Clones detected in sequenced pre-transplant spleen, lymph node, or MLR CFSE-low populations of the donor or recipient were defined as mappable. The cumulative frequency of alloreactive clones was calculated as a percentage of all sequences, weighted by copy number. TCRdb obtained this table from immuneACCESS and retained in-frame rearrangements with V and J assigned. These tables miss some clones; where compared with another copy, unresolved V genes account for less than half of the shortfall, and the remainder is unexplained. The V and J calls and clone size are taken from that table; D and trimming were inferred from the DNA. In all, the sample holds some 88,000 clones, and under 95% of those were seen once. The ten largest clones represent roughly 2% of the sample.

Broad study findings and their caveats: The relatively low number and heterogeneity of intestinal transplant patients limited the conclusions. GvH clones were found in recipient bone marrow, and some of the GvH clones appeared earlier in ileal mucosa or blood, which is consistent with an intestinal mucosal origin. Patients with donor T cell macrochimerism had high GvH to HvG T cell clonal ratios in their allografts. Early after transplant, peak levels of circulating GvH clones were associated with declines in HvG clones.

Worth noting for this clone: The clone's antigen remains unknown. Base qualities are not recorded, but no much larger clone differs from it by a single base.

The sequence derives from a human donor who received an intestinal transplant. The starting material was unstimulated CD8+ T cells sorted from spleen or lymph node cells, obtained before intestinal transplant. The chain links TRBV4-1 with TRBJ2-7, and possibly TRBD2, on 5 matching bases. The DNA reads as follows: TGCGCCAGCAGCCAAGAACGGGGTCGAGGCTACGAGCAGTACTTC. Its product reads: CASSQERGRGYEQYF.